Following are 27 T cell receptor beta chains from one sample sequenced in a study of PD-1 blockade in classical Hodgkin lymphoma (dated by TCRdb to 2019 to 2021). The library was prepared using the immunoSEQ multiplex PCR assay. In TCRdb, the immuneACCESS table is reduced to in-frame sequences with V and J assigned. These tables do not hold every clone; where another copy was compared, an unresolved V gene accounts for under half, and the others remain unexplained. This sample holds about 46,000 clones; around 70% were observed only once. Of the sample, around 10% falls within the top ten clones. What this sample's time point label stands for: cycle 1 day 1 (C1D1), immediately before nivolumab initiation. Every trial patient had relapsed after autologous stem cell transplantation, and cohorts A, B and C differed in prior brentuximab vedotin exposure. Here the sequenced sample was peripheral blood mononuclear cells (PBMCs), taken at baseline. Receptors originate from a human donor with classical Hodgkin lymphoma.

The rearrangement joins TRBV11-3 to TRBJ2-7; no definite D call. Germline V gene lookup returns CDR1 SGHNT and CDR2 YENEEA. The CDR3 consists of 15 residues. Trimming stripped 5 bases from V and 2 bases from J, with 16 bases between. CDR3 region: CASSPRQEPTYEQYF. The CDR3 DNA sequence: TGTGCCAGCAGCCCCCGGCAGGAGCCAACCTACGAGCAGTACTTC.

J is TRBJ2-7 and V is TRBV5-3; weak D call: TRBD2 (6 bases). TRBV5-3 is assigned to the ORF class and has an uncertain function. This CDR3 contains 16 residues. Deletions cut 0 bases from V and 3 bases from J, with 16 bases between. CDR3 coding DNA: TGTGCCAGAAGCTTGGAAGTTGGGACTGATTGCTACGAGCAGTACTTC. Translated: CARSLEVGTDCYEQYF.

This clone was seen once. The chain employs TRBV4-1 and TRBJ2-7; possible D gene TRBD2, 5 bases. This CDR3 comprises 16 residues. CDR1 MGHRA and CDR2 YSYEKL come from the germline V gene. The V end lost 0 bases, the J end lost 5 bases, and 17 bases lay between the germline ends. Here the CDR3 reads CASSQDWELVVNEQYF. The DNA of the CDR3 is TGCGCCAGCAGCCAAGATTGGGAGTTAGTAGTTAACGAGCAGTACTTC.

The gene calls are TRBV6-6 and TRBJ2-1, with D uncertain. CDR1 is MNHNY and CDR2 is SVGAGI in the germline V gene (reference sequence). The ends were cut back, 0 bases at V and 7 bases at J, with 10 bases in the middle. The CDR3 runs 14 residues. The CDR3 DNA reads as TGTGCCAGCAGTTACTCGCTGAATGGGAATGAGCAGTTCTTC. Protein sequence: CASSYSLNGNEQFF.

This chain links TRBV7-9 with TRBJ2-7; 7 bases are a match to TRBD1. CDR3 length: 17 amino acids. Trimming at V came to 7 bases and at J to 4 bases, leaving 19 bases not matched to a gene. From germline, CDR1 is SEHNR and CDR2 FQNEAQ (reference sequence). The CDR3 loop is CASTRVPFRDRTYEQYF. CDR3 DNA sequence: TGTGCCAGCACCAGAGTCCCATTCCGGGACAGAACGTACGAGCAGTACTTC.

The chain links TRBV19 to TRBJ2-7, with D possibly being TRBD1 or TRBD2 (5 bases each). CDR1 and CDR2 from the germline V gene are LNHDA and SQIVND (reference sequence). CDR3 length: 18 residues. The V end was cut by 4 bases, the J end by 1 base, with 23 bases between. CDR3 in amino acids: CASSRGNIPRDASYEQYF. As DNA, the CDR3 is TGTGCCAGTAGTAGGGGGAACATCCCTAGGGACGCATCCTACGAGCAGTACTTC.

This clone turned up a few times. V gene TRBV30 combines with J gene TRBJ2-2; the D is unclear. CDR3 size: 11 residues. With 5 bases removed from V and 6 bases from J, the gap between germline ends came to 7 bases. Per the germline V gene, CDR1 is GTSNPN and CDR2 is SVGIG (reference sequence). The CDR3 loop reads CAWSNPGELFF. The CDR3 DNA follows: TGTGCCTGGTCCAACCCCGGGGAGCTGTTTTTT.

V and J are TRBV25-1 and TRBJ2-1, with D maybe TRBD2 (5 bases). CDR1 and CDR2 from the germline V gene are MGHDK and SYGVNS. V was shortened by 7 bases and J by 2 bases, with 15 bases between the two germline ends. CDR3 length: 15 amino acids. The CDR3 DNA is TGTGCCAGCACCCCACTAGAGGGAACCTACAATGAGCAGTTCTTC. This translates into CASTPLEGTYNEQFF.

The chain uses TRBV11-2 and TRBJ1-1; D is uncertain. V lost 0 bases and J lost 0, with 8 bases in between. CDR1 SGHAT and CDR2 FQNNGV come from the germline V gene. The CDR3 has 15 residues. The CDR3 coding sequence is TGTGCCAGCAGCTTAGAAGGACGGATGAACACTGAAGCTTTCTTT. Its protein is CASSLEGRMNTEAFF.

The chain has TRBV6-5 and TRBJ2-7, with 11 bases lining up with TRBD2. This CDR3 comprises 13 residues. Per germline, CDR1 MNHEY and CDR2 SVGAGI. J gave up 5 bases and V 6 bases, and 3 bases lay outside the gene matches. The CDR3 protein is CASSRGLADEQYF. The CDR3 nucleotides are TGTGCCAGCAGCCGGGGACTAGCGGACGAGCAGTACTTC.

The V and J genes are TRBV27 and TRBJ1-2; 10 nucleotides line up with TRBD1. The CDR3 has 15 amino acids. J gave up 7 bases and V 3 bases, and 8 bases lay outside the gene matches. The germline V gene has CDR1 MNHEY and CDR2 SMNVEV (reference sequence). CDR3 coding DNA: TGTGCCAGCAGTTTTCGAGACAGGGGGCGCGGTGGCTACACCTTC. Translating it yields CASSFRDRGRGGYTF.

On this clone: A much larger clonotype is one base distant, so this may be a read error. The chain uses TRBV2 and TRBJ2-1; 10 positions match TRBD1. The J segment lost 7 bases and the V segment lost 8 bases, leaving 8 bases of the junction unmatched. This CDR3 region has 14 residues. Germline assignment: CDR1 SNHLY and CDR2 FYNNEI. CDR3 sequence reads: CASEGDRGTNEQFF. The CDR3 DNA sequence: TGTGCCAGCGAGGGGGACAGGGGTACGAATGAGCAGTTCTTC.

The chain carries TRBV6-1 and TRBJ2-2; D not certain. CDR1 MNHNS and CDR2 SASEGT come from the germline V gene. Trimming pared 1 base from V and 12 bases from J, leaving 9 bases between. The CDR3 is made up of 12 amino acids. CDR3 sequence reads: CASSEGGKKLFF. The CDR3, as DNA: TGTGCCAGCAGTGAAGGGGGAAAGAAGCTGTTTTTT.

The V call is TRBV19, the J call TRBJ1-2; D gene unclear. CDR1 and CDR2 (germline): LNHDA, SQIVND (reference sequence). This CDR3 has 13 amino acids. The V and J ends lost 6 bases and 8 bases respectively, with 16 bases between them. The CDR3: CASSRDFPGGYTF. CDR3 coding DNA: TGTGCCAGTAGCCGAGATTTTCCCGGGGGCTACACCTTC.

The chain uses TRBV15 and TRBJ1-1; TRBD1 is a possible D gene (6 bases). CDR1 is LNHNV and CDR2 is YYDKDF in the germline V gene (reference sequence). This CDR3 spans 14 amino acids. Trimming stripped 1 base from V and 8 bases from J, with 14 bases between. DNA of the CDR3: TGTGCCACCAGCAGAGGGGTGGCCGGGACAGAAGCTTTCTTT. Its protein product is CATSRGVAGTEAFF.

This clone was counted between two and nine times. CDR3 coding DNA: TGTGCCAGCAGCCAAGATCCTACTAGCGGGTCCAATGAGCAGTTCTTC. Translating gives CASSQDPTSGSNEQFF. The chain combines TRBV4-2 with TRBJ2-1; 9 nucleotides align to TRBD2. Looked up from germline, CDR1 is LGHNA and CDR2 is YNFKEQ. The CDR3 has 16 residues. V lost 0 bases, J lost 6 bases, and 6 bases stayed unmatched.

The V call is TRBV19, the J call TRBJ1-1; possibly TRBD1 for D (5 bases). The CDR3 is 17 amino acids. From germline, CDR1 is LNHDA and CDR2 SQIVND (reference sequence). V shed 4 bases and J shed 5 bases, with 23 bases lying between them. The CDR3 reads CASSTNRLRVGETEAFF. The CDR3 nucleotides are TGTGCCAGTAGTACCAACAGGTTAAGGGTGGGAGAGACTGAAGCTTTCTTT.

This chain joins TRBV28 and TRBJ2-3; 7 bases agree with TRBD1. The CDR3 totals 13 residues. After removal of 6 bases from V and 4 bases from J, the junction contained 4 bases not matched to a gene. The germline gives CDR1 MDHEN, CDR2 SYDVKM. The CDR3 sequence: CASRLQGPDTQYF. The CDR3 nucleotides read TGTGCCAGCAGGCTACAGGGGCCAGATACGCAGTATTTT.

CDR3 protein: CASSILETGYTGELFF. The CDR3 bases are TGTGCCAGTAGTATACTAGAGACAGGATACACCGGGGAGCTGTTTTTT. The rearrangement joins TRBV19 to TRBJ2-2; possibly TRBD1 for D (6 bases). V lost 2 bases and J 3 bases, leaving 13 bases between the germline ends. Germline-derived CDR1 and CDR2 are LNHDA and SQIVND (reference sequence). The CDR3 is 16 amino acids. The full variable domain, rest sourced from reference TRBV19 and TRBJ2-2, is DGGITQSPKYLFRKEGQNVTLSCEQNLNHDAMYWYRQDPGQGLRLIYYSQIVNDFQKGDIAEGYSVSREKKESFPLTVTSAQKNPTAFYLCASSILETGYTGELFFGEGSRLTVL.

V usage is TRBV11-2 and J usage is TRBJ2-1; 7 positions match TRBD2. V lost 6 bases to trimming and J lost 5 bases; unmatched junction nucleotides: 10. CDR1 SGHAT and CDR2 FQNNGV come from the germline V gene. This CDR3 contains 15 residues. The CDR3 bases are TGTGCCAGCAGACGTCCCGGGACTACCGACAATGAGCAGTTCTTC. Its protein product is CASRRPGTTDNEQFF.

The chain is built from TRBV9 and TRBJ2-3; 12 bases line up with TRBD2. Losses at the gene ends were 0 bases for V and 11 bases for J; bases not matched to a gene: 4. Looked up from germline, CDR1 is SGDLS and CDR2 is YYNGEE. This CDR3 contains 14 residues. Here the CDR3 reads CASSVGGTSGLQYF. The CDR3 nucleotides read TGTGCCAGCAGCGTAGGGGGGACTAGCGGGTTGCAGTATTTT.

This clone was seen a few times. The V call is TRBV9, the J call TRBJ1-2, with D uncertain. The CDR3 contains 13 residues. The germline V and J ends were trimmed by 4 bases and 3 bases, with 10 bases remaining between them. CDR1 and CDR2 from the germline V gene are SGDLS and YYNGEE. CDR3 sequence: CASSSGADYGYTF. The CDR3 DNA reads TGTGCCAGCAGCTCGGGAGCGGACTATGGCTACACCTTC.

The gene calls are TRBV7-9 and TRBJ2-5, with 12 bases aligning to TRBD2. The CDR3 totals 17 residues. Germline trimming cut 1 base from V and 5 bases from J; bases unmatched to any gene: 8. Germline V lookup: CDR1 SEHNR, CDR2 FQNEAQ (reference sequence). CDR3 region: CASSLVWTSGEEETQYF. The CDR3 bases are TGTGCCAGCAGCTTAGTGTGGACTAGCGGGGAGGAGGAGACCCAGTACTTC. Variable domain in full (rest from reference TRBV7-9 and TRBJ2-5): DTGVSQNPRHKITKRGQNVTFRCDPISEHNRLYWYRQTLGQGPEFLTYFQNEAQLEKSRLLSDRFSAERPKGSFSTLEIQRTEQGDSAMYLCASSLVWTSGEEETQYFGPGTRLLVL.

This clone has ten or more counts. The rearrangement uses TRBV19 and TRBJ1-2; 8 bases are shared with TRBD1. J was trimmed by 8 bases and V by 2 bases; bases with no gene match: 10. The V gene's germline CDR1 is LNHDA and CDR2 SQIVND (reference sequence). The length of the CDR3 is 15 residues. The CDR3 DNA reads as TGTGCCAGTAGTATAATCTGGGACAGGATGAAAGGCTACACCTTC. Its translation is CASSIIWDRMKGYTF.

A few counts support this clone. This chain uses TRBV18 with TRBJ1-2; TRBD1 might be the D (6 bases). The length of the CDR3 is 15 residues. The germline V and J ends were trimmed by 6 bases and 0 bases, with 14 bases remaining between them. Germline CDR1 and CDR2: KGHSH and LQKENI. CDR3 DNA sequence: TGTGCCAGCTCCCATTACAGGGATCCTAACTATGGCTACACCTTC. Encoded protein: CASSHYRDPNYGYTF.

This clone was observed a handful of times. V and J are TRBV28 and TRBJ1-3; D possibly corresponds to TRBD1 (5 bases). Trimming cost V 9 bases and J 2 bases, with 11 bases left between them. Germline CDR1 reads MDHEN; CDR2 reads SYDVKM. This CDR3 is built from 13 residues. CDR3 amino acids: CASRGSTGNTIYF. CDR3 in DNA: TGTGCCAGTAGGGGTTCTACTGGAAACACCATATATTTT. The entire variable domain, with the rest obtained from reference TRBV28 and TRBJ1-3, is as follows: DVKVTQSSRYLVKRTGEKVFLECVQDMDHENMFWYRQDPGLGLRLIYFSYDVKMKEKGDIPEGYSVSREKKERFSLILESASTNQTSMYLCASRGSTGNTIYFGEGSWLTVV.

This clone was detected a few times. This chain connects TRBV28 to TRBJ2-7; 16 bases fit TRBD2. Per germline, CDR1 MDHEN and CDR2 SYDVKM. Trimming at V came to 2 bases and at J to 6 bases, leaving 4 bases not matched to a gene. The CDR3 length is 16 residues. The CDR3 DNA is TGTGCCAGCAGTTTAGGGACTAGCGGGGGGGCCTTCGAGCAGTACTTC. Protein product: CASSLGTSGGAFEQYF.